The 23 T cell receptor beta chains below come from one sample, sequenced in a study of cytomegalovirus exposure and HLA in healthy donors. The PCR ran on 60 Vbeta and 13 Jbeta primers. The assay was immunoSEQ multiplex PCR, and TCRdb's table has in-frame clones only and misses some. The data contain about 160,000 clones, over 65% of them seen just once; the ten biggest clones take up 3.1%. The sequenced material came from PBMCs. The receptors originated from a woman between 35 and 50 years old in good health and CMV-seronegative.

The chain recombines TRBV28 with TRBJ2-7; the match to TRBD2 covers 7 bases. The CDR3 has 14 residues. Germline loops: CDR1 MDHEN, CDR2 SYDVKM. Trimming removed 6 bases from V and 0 bases from J; junction bases left unmatched: 5. The CDR3 loop reads CASSPGTTSYEQYF. The CDR3 nucleotides are TGTGCCAGCAGCCCCGGGACTACCTCCTACGAGCAGTACTTC.

V is TRBV10-3 and J is TRBJ1-1; possibly TRBD1 for D (6 bases). From germline, CDR1 is ENHRY and CDR2 SYGVKD. This CDR3 spans 15 amino acids. Trimming took 6 bases from V and 4 from J, leaving 18 bases between them. The CDR3 sequence is CAISTNIQGTTEAFF. For the CDR3, the DNA is TGTGCCATCAGCACAAACATCCAGGGGACCACTGAAGCTTTCTTT.

The chain recombines TRBV2 with TRBJ2-7, with 10 bases matching TRBD2. V shed 4 bases and J 0 bases; nucleotides not matched to a gene: 15. The germline CDR1 and CDR2 sequences are SNHLY and FYNNEI. The CDR3 consists of 19 residues. Here the CDR3 DNA reads TGTGCCAGCAGTGTAGATGAGCGGGGGGGCTATGGTAGCTCCTACGAGCAGTACTTC. Translation gives CASSVDERGGYGSSYEQYF. Full variable domain (missing parts from reference TRBV2 and TRBJ2-7): EPEVTQTPSHQVTQMGQEVILRCVPISNHLYFYWYRQILGQKVEFLVSFYNNEISEKSEIFDDQFSVERPDGSNFTLKIRSTKLEDSAMYFCASSVDERGGYGSSYEQYFGPGTRLTVT.

This CDR3 reads CASSPTPGTEAFF. The CDR3 DNA reads as TGTGCCAGCAGCCCGACACCTGGAACTGAAGCTTTCTTT. The rearrangement uses TRBV7-3 and TRBJ1-1; D not resolved. V shed 5 bases and J shed 5 bases, with 12 bases lying between them. CDR1 and CDR2 (germline): SGHTA, FQGTGA. The CDR3 has 13 amino acids.

The chain joins TRBV5-1 to TRBJ1-3; no clear D gene. Trimming cost V 2 bases and J 2 bases, with 8 bases left between them. This CDR3 is built from 14 residues. Germline loops: CDR1 SGHRS, CDR2 YFSETQ. CDR3 sequence reads: CASSLYNPGNTIYF. The CDR3 DNA reads TGCGCCAGCAGCTTATACAATCCTGGAAACACCATATATTTT.

This clone was seen more than once but under ten times. The chain employs TRBV28 and TRBJ2-5, with TRBD1 as a possible D gene (6 bases). Germline loops: CDR1 MDHEN, CDR2 SYDVKM. Trimming stripped 3 bases from V and 1 base from J, with 27 bases between. There are 20 residues in the CDR3. The CDR3 protein is CASSLRISGATRWLQETQYF. The CDR3 DNA reads as TGTGCCAGCAGTTTGAGGATTTCAGGGGCAACCCGCTGGCTCCAAGAGACCCAGTACTTC.

The J gene is TRBJ2-7, the V gene TRBV7-2; 9 bases match TRBD1. V trimming: 5 bases; J trimming: 5 bases; junction bases outside the gene matches: 13. Germline assignment: CDR1 SGHTA and CDR2 FQGNSA. The CDR3 has 16 amino acids. CDR3 sequence reads: CASSGQTGTGTNEQYF. The CDR3 DNA follows: TGTGCCAGCAGCGGCCAGACCGGGACAGGGACCAACGAGCAGTACTTC.

CDR3 sequence reads: CASSLDAGWMNTEAFF. The CDR3 DNA is TGTGCCAGCAGCTTAGACGCAGGGTGGATGAACACTGAAGCTTTCTTT. J is TRBJ1-1 and V is TRBV7-9; perhaps TRBD1 as D (5 bases). V lost 1 base and J lost 0, with 12 bases in between. From germline, CDR1 is SEHNR and CDR2 FQNEAQ (reference sequence). CDR3 length: 16 residues.

The chain combines TRBV7-2 with TRBJ1-6; no clear D. The CDR3 is made up of 14 amino acids. CDR1 and CDR2 (germline): SGHTA, FQGNSA. Trimming shortened V by 5 bases and J by 16 bases, and 21 bases separated the two germline ends. This chain's CDR3 is CASSRITTPEPLHF. Written as DNA, the CDR3 is TGTGCCAGCAGCCGAATTACGACACCGGAACCGCTCCACTTT.

The chain is built from TRBV27 and TRBJ1-1, with 7 bases fitting TRBD1. CDR3 length: 12 residues. Germline V gene lookup returns CDR1 MNHEY and CDR2 SMNVEV (reference sequence). Trimming cost V 5 bases and J 11 bases; bases outside gene matches: 8. As DNA, the CDR3 is TGTGCCAGCAGTCCCTGGACAGGTGGGGCTTTCTTT. It translates to CASSPWTGGAFF.

This sequence joins TRBV11-3 and TRBJ2-7; 8 bases line up with TRBD2. Germline V gives CDR1 SGHNT, CDR2 YENEEA. CDR3 length: 16 residues. Germline trimming cut 6 bases from V and 2 bases from J; bases unmatched to any gene: 12. As DNA, the CDR3 is TGTGCCAGCAGTCGAGGCGGGACTAGAGCGACCTACGAGCAGTACTTC. Its protein product is CASSRGGTRATYEQYF.

J is TRBJ2-7 and V is TRBV2; 10 nucleotides match TRBD2. This CDR3 region has 15 residues. V dropped 4 bases and J dropped 4; count of bases not matched to a gene: 7. Germline V gene data show CDR1 as SNHLY and CDR2 as FYNNEI. CDR3 DNA: TGTGCCAGCAGTGGTAGCGGGGGGCCCAGTTACGAGCAGTACTTC. This gives the protein CASSGSGGPSYEQYF.

The chain employs TRBV11-2 and TRBJ1-3; the match to TRBD1 covers 7 bases. V was pared by 6 bases and J by 2 bases, with 1 base of the junction left unmatched. CDR1 is SGHAT, CDR2 FQNNGV, per germline. The CDR3 spans 13 residues. The CDR3 spells CASSTGAGNTIYF. The CDR3 DNA sequence: TGTGCCAGCAGTACAGGGGCTGGAAACACCATATATTTT.

This clone has only a few counts. V usage is TRBV29-1 and J usage is TRBJ1-1, with D maybe TRBD1 (5 bases). Per germline, CDR1 SQVTM and CDR2 ANQGSEA. V was cut by 6 bases and J by 1 base, with 9 bases left in between. The CDR3 sequence is 12 residues long. CDR3 protein: CSVAGGNTEAFF. The DNA for the CDR3 is TGCAGCGTAGCCGGGGGGAACACTGAAGCTTTCTTT.

This clone was recorded once. J is TRBJ1-3 and V is TRBV28, with 7 positions matching TRBD1. The CDR3 is 16 residues long. Germline trimming cut 6 bases from V and 0 bases from J; bases unmatched to any gene: 8. The germline CDR1 and CDR2 sequences are MDHEN and SYDVKM. This CDR3 is CASSRLGQSSGNTIYF. The CDR3 bases are TGTGCCAGCAGCCGCTTGGGACAGTCCTCTGGAAACACCATATATTTT.

The V call is TRBV25-1, the J call TRBJ2-3, with 7 bases matching TRBD2. Germline values: CDR1 MGHDK, CDR2 SYGVNS. This CDR3 contains 15 residues. The junction had 3 bases not matched to a gene; V was cut back by 1 base and J by 2 bases. CDR3 sequence: CASSELGGSTDTQYF. Written as DNA, the CDR3 is TGTGCCAGCAGTGAATTGGGGGGGTCCACAGATACGCAGTATTTT.

This chain connects TRBV4-1 to TRBJ2-6; tentative D call: TRBD2 (7 bases). The germline CDR1 and CDR2 sequences are MGHRA and YSYEKL. The CDR3 totals 17 residues. The V end was cut by 0 bases, the J end by 0 bases, with 9 bases between. The CDR3 nucleotides read TGCGCCAGCAGCCAAGATCGGGGGGCCTCTGGGGCCAACGTCCTGACTTTC. Translating gives CASSQDRGASGANVLTF.

V is TRBV11-2 and J is TRBJ2-4, with 7 bases that match TRBD2. Trimming cost V 3 bases and J 1 base; bases outside gene matches: 6. The CDR3 runs 16 residues. Germline V gives CDR1 SGHAT, CDR2 FQNNGV. The CDR3 is CASSFRLADAKNIQYF. In DNA form, the CDR3 reads TGTGCCAGCAGCTTCCGGCTAGCGGATGCCAAAAACATTCAGTACTTC.

The chain couples TRBV19 to TRBJ2-1; 7 bases align to TRBD1. The CDR3 is 11 residues long. The V gene's germline CDR1 is LNHDA and CDR2 SQIVND (reference sequence). Germline trimming cut 9 bases from V and 11 bases from J; bases unmatched to any gene: 7. The CDR3 spells CASKQGNKQFF. CDR3 coding DNA: TGTGCCAGCAAACAGGGGAATAAGCAGTTCTTC.

The chain carries TRBV19 and TRBJ2-1, with 8 bases identical to TRBD2. CDR3 size: 13 residues. Germline CDR1 and CDR2: LNHDA and SQIVND (reference sequence). The junction had 6 bases not matched to a gene; V was cut back by 8 bases and J by 6 bases. In DNA, the CDR3 is TGTGCCAGTTCGCTCCGGGGGGGCAATGAGCAGTTCTTC. As protein: CASSLRGGNEQFF.

This chain joins TRBV5-1 and TRBJ2-3; TRBD2 is a possible D gene (5 bases). The CDR3 has 15 amino acids. Trimming took 0 bases from V and 2 from J, leaving 10 bases between them. Looked up from germline, CDR1 is SGHRS and CDR2 is YFSETQ. DNA of the CDR3: TGCGCCAGCAGCTTGGAAGGAGGATTCACAGATACGCAGTATTTT. Residues: CASSLEGGFTDTQYF.

The V gene is TRBV5-1, the J gene TRBJ2-3, with 16 positions matching TRBD2. Trimming took 3 bases from V and 1 from J; bases not matched to a gene: 14. Germline CDR1 is SGHRS and CDR2 is YFSETQ. The CDR3 length is 21 residues. Here the CDR3 reads CASSSPGTSGGASLRTDTQYF. For the CDR3, the DNA is TGCGCCAGCAGCTCCCCCGGGACTAGCGGGGGGGCCAGTCTTCGCACAGATACGCAGTATTTT.

V and J are TRBV11-2 and TRBJ1-5, with a possible D match to TRBD1 (5 bases). There are 15 residues in the CDR3. Germline V CDR1 and CDR2: SGHAT, FQNNGV. Trimming removed 8 bases at V and 0 bases at J, with 14 bases between. CDR3 protein: CASDQGTNSNQPQHF. The CDR3 nucleotides are TGTGCCAGCGATCAGGGTACGAATAGCAATCAGCCCCAGCATTTT.